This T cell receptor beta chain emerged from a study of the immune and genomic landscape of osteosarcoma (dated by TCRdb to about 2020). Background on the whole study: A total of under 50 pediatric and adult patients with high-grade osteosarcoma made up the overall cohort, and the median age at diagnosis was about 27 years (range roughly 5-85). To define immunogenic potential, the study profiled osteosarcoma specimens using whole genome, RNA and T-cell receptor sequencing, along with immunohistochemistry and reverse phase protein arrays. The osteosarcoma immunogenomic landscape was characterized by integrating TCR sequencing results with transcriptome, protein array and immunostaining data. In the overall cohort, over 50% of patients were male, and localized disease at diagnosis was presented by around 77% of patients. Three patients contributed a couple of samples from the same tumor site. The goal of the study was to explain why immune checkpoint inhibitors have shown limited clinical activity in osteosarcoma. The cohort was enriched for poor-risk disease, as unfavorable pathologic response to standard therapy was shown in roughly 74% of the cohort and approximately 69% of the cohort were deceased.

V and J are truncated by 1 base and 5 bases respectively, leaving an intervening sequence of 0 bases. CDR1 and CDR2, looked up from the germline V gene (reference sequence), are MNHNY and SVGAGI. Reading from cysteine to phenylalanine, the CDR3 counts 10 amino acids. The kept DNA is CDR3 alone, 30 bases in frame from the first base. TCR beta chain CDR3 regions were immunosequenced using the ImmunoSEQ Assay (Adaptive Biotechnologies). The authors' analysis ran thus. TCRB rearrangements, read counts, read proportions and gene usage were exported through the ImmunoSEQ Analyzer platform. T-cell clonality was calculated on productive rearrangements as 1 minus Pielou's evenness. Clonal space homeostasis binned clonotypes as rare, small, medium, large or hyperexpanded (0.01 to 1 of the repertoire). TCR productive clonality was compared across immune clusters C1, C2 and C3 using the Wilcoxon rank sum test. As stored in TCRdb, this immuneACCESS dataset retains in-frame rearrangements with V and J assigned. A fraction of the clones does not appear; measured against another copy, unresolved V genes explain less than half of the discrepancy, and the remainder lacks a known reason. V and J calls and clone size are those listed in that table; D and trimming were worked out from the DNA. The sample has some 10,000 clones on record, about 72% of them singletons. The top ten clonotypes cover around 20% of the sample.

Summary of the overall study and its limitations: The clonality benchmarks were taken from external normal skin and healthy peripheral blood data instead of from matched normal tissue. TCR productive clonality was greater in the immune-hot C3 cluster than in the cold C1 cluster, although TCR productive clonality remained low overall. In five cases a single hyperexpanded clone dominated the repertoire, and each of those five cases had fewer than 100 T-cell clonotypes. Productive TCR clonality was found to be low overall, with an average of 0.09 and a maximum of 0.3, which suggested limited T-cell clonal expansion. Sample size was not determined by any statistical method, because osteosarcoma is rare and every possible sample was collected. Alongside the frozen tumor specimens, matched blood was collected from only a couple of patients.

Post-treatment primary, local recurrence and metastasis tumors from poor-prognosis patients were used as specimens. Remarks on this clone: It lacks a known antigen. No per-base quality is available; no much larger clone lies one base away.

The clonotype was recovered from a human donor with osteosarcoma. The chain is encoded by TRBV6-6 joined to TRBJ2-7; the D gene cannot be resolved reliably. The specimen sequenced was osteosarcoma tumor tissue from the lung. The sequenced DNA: TGTGCCAGCAGTTACTACGAGCAGTACTTC. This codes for CASSYYEQYF.